Listed here are 10 T cell receptor beta chains from one sample, sequenced in a study of T cell repertoires in cytomegalovirus infection. TCRdb processed the reads anew with MiXCR; each CDR3 protein has one entry. This table has some 800,000 distinct CDR3 sequences, around 29% appearing once. For these TCRs, the target antigens are not known. This specimen consisted of cultured CD8+ T cells from PBMCs, obtained from culture after CMV antigen stimulation. The receptors derive from a human donor in good health (CMV status not recorded). Some clones in this sample may be carry-over from other donors' samples.

The genes are TRBV28 and TRBJ2-7, with D hard to call. The CDR3 has 14 amino acids. Trimming shortened V by 4 bases and J by 1 base, and 11 bases separated the two germline ends. In germline, CDR1 is MDHEN, CDR2 SYDVKM. CDR3 protein: CASSSPLGSYEQYF. For the CDR3, the DNA is TGTGCCAGCAGTTCCCCACTCGGTTCCTACGAGCAGTACTTC.

The chain has TRBV4-1 and TRBJ1-4; D uncertain. This CDR3 region has 14 residues. CDR1 is MGHRA, CDR2 YSYEKL, per germline. Trimming left V 1 base short and J 5 bases short, with 8 bases between. This CDR3 is CASSQGWENEKLFF. The CDR3 bases are TGCGCCAGCAGCCAAGGGTGGGAGAATGAAAAACTGTTTTTT.

This clonotype occurred many times. The germline gene is not matched at one end of the junction; a read error may be the cause. The gene calls are TRBV7-7 and TRBJ2-3; 11 nucleotides match TRBD1. Germline V gene data show CDR1 as SSHAT and CDR2 as FNYEAQ (reference sequence). The CDR3 runs 14 residues. The CDR3, as DNA: TGTGCTAGCAGCTCGGGACAGGGGGTAGATACGCAGTATTTT. It yields the protein CASSSGQGVDTQYF.

This clonotype was seen a handful of times. This chain uses TRBV6-6 with TRBJ2-3; 7 bases line up with TRBD2. The germline gives CDR1 MNHNY, CDR2 SVGAGI (reference sequence). The length of the CDR3 is 14 residues. V lost 7 bases and J lost 7; bases outside the gene matches: 11. CDR3 nucleotides: TGTGCCAGCACCCCCGAGACTAGCCCTTATACGCAGTATTTT. Residues: CASTPETSPYTQYF.

This chain joins TRBV20-1 and TRBJ2-5, with D maybe TRBD1 (5 bases). The V end lost 2 bases, the J end lost 5 bases, and 12 bases lay between the germline ends. Germline V lookup: CDR1 DFQATT, CDR2 SNEGSKA (reference sequence). CDR3 length equals 13 residues. The CDR3 is CSARPPAGETQYF. CDR3 nucleotides: TGCAGTGCTAGACCCCCAGCAGGGGAGACCCAGTACTTC.

This clonotype was seen more than once but under ten times. The chain employs TRBV4-1 and TRBJ1-4; 10 bases are shared with TRBD1. The germline CDR1 and CDR2 sequences are MGHRA and YSYEKL. The V and J ends lost 4 bases and 8 bases, in that order; junction bases with no gene match: 4. This CDR3 has 14 residues. CDR3 amino acids: CASSPRQGAEKLFF. CDR3 nucleotide sequence: TGCGCCAGCAGCCCGCGACAGGGGGCAGAAAAACTGTTTTTT.

At least ten counts were recorded for this clonotype. The chain recombines TRBV7-3 with TRBJ2-3, with 9 bases identical to TRBD2. CDR1 and CDR2 (germline): SGHTA, FQGTGA. The CDR3 is made up of 15 amino acids. Unmatched junction bases numbered 2, after V lost 4 bases and J lost 0 bases. The CDR3 DNA reads as TGTGCCAGCAGCTCTAGCGGGGCGAGCACAGATACGCAGTATTTT. Protein sequence: CASSSSGASTDTQYF.

This chain joins TRBV20-1 and TRBJ2-5; 8 bases align to TRBD1. Trimming took 6 bases from V and 4 from J; bases not matched to a gene: 4. There are 12 residues in the CDR3. The germline CDR1 and CDR2 sequences are DFQATT and SNEGSKA (reference sequence). CDR3 sequence: CSAPDRAETQYF. The CDR3, as DNA: TGCAGTGCCCCGGACAGGGCAGAGACCCAGTACTTC.

V gene TRBV7-9 combines with J gene TRBJ2-1; D call uncertain. Germline CDR1 SEHNR, CDR2 FQNEAQ (reference sequence). The CDR3 runs 15 residues. V was pared by 5 bases and J by 4 bases, with 15 bases between. The CDR3 here is CASSLGTDTYNEQFF. DNA of the CDR3: TGTGCCAGCAGCCTGGGCACAGACACATACAATGAGCAGTTCTTC.

The chain combines TRBV6-2 or TRBV6-3 with TRBJ2-5; 7 bases line up with TRBD1. The trim removed 5 bases at V and 3 bases at J, leaving 6 bases unmatched. Germline V gene lookup returns CDR1 MNHEY and CDR2 SVGEGT. This CDR3 has 14 residues. The chain's CDR3 is CASSATGEEETQYF. CDR3 coding DNA: TGTGCCAGCAGTGCAACAGGGGAAGAAGAGACCCAGTACTTC.